The sample holds a few counts of the clone carrying this T cell receptor (beta chain). These data belong to a study of T cells after yellow fever vaccination. V was cut by 10 bases and J by 4 bases, with 13 bases left in between. The CDR3 totals 13 residues. In germline, CDR1 is SGHVS, CDR2 FQNEAQ. TCRdb ran MiXCR on the 5' RACE reads and lists one entry per CDR3 protein. Of tens of thousands of distinct CDR3 sequences listed, roughly 7.7% are singletons. The chain is built from TRBV7-8 and TRBJ2-2; TRBD2 might be the D (7 bases). The clonotype originates from a man aged 25-45 years who received the YFV17D yellow fever vaccine. The sequences come from CD8+ T cells sorted from PBMCs, collected on the day of the yellow fever booster vaccination. The chain's CDR3 is CATEGEGTGELFF. The CDR3 DNA sequence: TGTGCCACCGAGGGGGAGGGCACCGGGGAGCTGTTTTTT.